Shown below are 8 T cell receptor beta chains from a single sample sequenced in a study of T cell changes during pregnancy in multiple sclerosis. TCRdb's copy holds only in-frame clones and misses some; the assay was immunoSEQ multiplex PCR. This repertoire shows about 57,000 clones, approximately 92% found once; its top ten account for about 0.36%. The source material was CD4+ T cells from peripheral blood mononuclear cells, sampled before pregnancy. These receptors were collected from a female donor with multiple sclerosis, enrolled in a pregnancy study.

The chain couples TRBV28 to TRBJ1-5, with 9 bases fitting TRBD1. Germline V lookup: CDR1 MDHEN, CDR2 SYDVKM. This CDR3 contains 12 residues. The CDR3 is CSTTGGNQPQHF. The CDR3 nucleotides are TGTTCCACGACAGGGGGAAATCAGCCCCAGCATTTT.

The chain has TRBV27 and TRBJ2-3; 8 bases line up with TRBD2. V shed 0 bases, J shed 5 bases, and the junction held 1 base outside the gene matches. CDR3 length: 14 residues. Germline values: CDR1 MNHEY, CDR2 SMNVEV (reference sequence). The CDR3 DNA reads TGTGCCAGCAGTTTATCAGCGGGAGTAGATACGCAGTATTTT. Encoded protein: CASSLSAGVDTQYF.

The CDR3 region has the DNA TGTGCCAGCAGCTCACAGGGGATCCATCAGCCCCAGCATTTT. It codes for CASSSQGIHQPQHF. V and J are TRBV7-9 and TRBJ1-5, with 7 bases fitting TRBD1. The CDR3 is made up of 14 amino acids. Germline assignment: CDR1 SEHNR and CDR2 FQNEAQ (reference sequence). V lost 4 bases and J lost 5; bases outside the gene matches: 5.

This clone showed up just a few times. The chain uses TRBV10-3 and TRBJ1-2, with D uncertain. Trimming removed 2 bases at V and 7 bases at J, with 8 bases between. Germline lookup yields CDR1 ENHRY and CDR2 SYGVKD. The CDR3 is 12 amino acids. The CDR3 here is CAISEGGSGYTF. DNA for the CDR3: TGTGCCATCAGTGAGGGAGGGAGTGGCTACACCTTC.

The CDR3 loop reads CASNLAGPQTQYF. The CDR3 coding sequence is TGTGCCAGCAACTTAGCGGGTCCCCAGACCCAGTACTTC. The rearrangement uses TRBV5-6 and TRBJ2-5, with TRBD2 matching over 7 bases. Germline V CDR1 and CDR2: SGHDT, YYEEEE. CDR3 length equals 13 residues. With V trimmed by 6 bases and J by 6 bases, 8 bases remained unmatched.

V usage is TRBV19 and J usage is TRBJ2-6, with a possible D match to TRBD2 (5 bases). Germline V lookup: CDR1 LNHDA, CDR2 SQIVND (reference sequence). The CDR3 extends over 13 amino acids. Trimming took 10 bases from V and 4 from J, leaving 11 bases between them. CDR3 loop: CATGNRGANVLTF. The CDR3 DNA follows: TGTGCCACCGGGAATCGGGGGGCCAACGTCCTGACTTTC. Combining the CDR3 with reference TRBV19 and TRBJ2-6 gives the whole variable domain DGGITQSPKYLFRKEGQNVTLSCEQNLNHDAMYWYRQDPGQGLRLIYYSQIVNDFQKGDIAEGYSVSREKKESFPLTVTSAQKNPTAFYLCATGNRGANVLTFGAGSRLTVL.

This clone was found once. The chain has TRBV29-1 and TRBJ2-1; D possibly corresponds to TRBD2 (5 bases). V lost 4 bases to trimming and J lost 7 bases, with 8 bases between them. The CDR3 runs to 11 residues. CDR1 and CDR2 (germline): SQVTM, ANQGSEA. The CDR3 DNA is TGCAGCGTTGGGACGGGGAATGAGCAGTTCTTC. Protein: CSVGTGNEQFF.

The chain recombines TRBV5-1 with TRBJ2-1; D is undetermined. Trimming removed 4 bases at V and 0 bases at J, with 8 bases between. The CDR3 length is 14 residues. Looked up from germline, CDR1 is SGHRS and CDR2 is YFSETQ. The CDR3 DNA reads TGCGCCAGCAGCCCGATGAGCTCCTACAATGAGCAGTTCTTC. It encodes CASSPMSSYNEQFF.